This passage covers 11 T cell receptor beta chains from one sample sequenced in a study of T cells in Graves' hyperthyroidism and ophthalmopathy. TCR beta CDR3 sequences were amplified from RNA transcripts. HTBI primers were used for first-round RT-PCR of the TCR CDR3. TCRdb redid the calling of the multiplex PCR reads with MiXCR, one entry per CDR3 protein. This table has some 500,000 distinct CDR3 sequences, 15% to 20% appearing once. The sample consisted of blood. Every receptor here comes from a woman aged 25 to 39 with Graves' ophthalmopathy.

The V and J genes are TRBV20-1 and TRBJ2-7, with 11 bases lining up with TRBD2. The V and J ends lost 6 bases and 6 bases, in that order; junction bases with no gene match: 13. This CDR3 comprises 15 residues. From germline, CDR1 is DFQATT and CDR2 SNEGSKA (reference sequence). In nucleotides, the CDR3 is TGCAGTGCCACCCCCTTAGCGGGAGGGCCGTTCGAGCAGTACTTC. This translates into CSATPLAGGPFEQYF.

This clonotype showed up just a few times. This chain links TRBV5-1 with TRBJ2-1; 8 bases are a match to TRBD2. The germline V gene has CDR1 SGHRS and CDR2 YFSETQ. CDR3 length: 15 amino acids. After removal of 0 bases from V and 3 bases from J, the junction contained 2 bases not matched to a gene. The CDR3 bases are TGCGCCAGCAGCTTGGGCGGGAGGAACTACAATGAGCAGTTCTTC. Translation gives CASSLGGRNYNEQFF.

This chain connects TRBV20-1 to TRBJ1-3; TRBD1 agrees at 7 bases. Germline CDR1 is DFQATT and CDR2 is SNEGSKA (reference sequence). V dropped 5 bases and J dropped 2; count of bases not matched to a gene: 12. This CDR3 region has 16 residues. The CDR3 is CSAGGQGTAAGNTIYF. The CDR3 DNA is TGCAGTGCTGGGGGACAAGGGACAGCGGCTGGAAACACCATATATTTT.

This clonotype was counted at least ten times. The rearrangement joins TRBV4-3 to TRBJ2-4, with no clear D. V was trimmed by 7 bases and J by 8 bases, leaving 18 bases between them. CDR1 and CDR2 from the germline V gene are LGHNA and YSLEER. This CDR3 has 14 amino acids. CDR3 in DNA: TGCGCCAGCAATCCCGGCGTGTCTGAGCACATTCAGTACTTC. Translating gives CASNPGVSEHIQYF.

The chain is built from TRBV2 and TRBJ2-7; D call uncertain. CDR3 length equals 15 residues. The germline CDR1 and CDR2 sequences are SNHLY and FYNNEI. Trimming cost V 7 bases and J 0 bases, with 16 bases left between them. Written as DNA, the CDR3 is TGTGCCAGCACCACTACACCGCCCTCCTCCTACGAGCAGTACTTC. Translated, it gives CASTTTPPSSYEQYF.

This clonotype has only a few counts. The chain combines TRBV19 with TRBJ2-1; 13 positions match TRBD2. Trimming removed 6 bases from V and 8 bases from J; junction bases left unmatched: 7. The CDR3 contains 15 residues. CDR1 LNHDA and CDR2 SQIVND come from the germline V gene (reference sequence). For the CDR3, the DNA is TGTGCCAGTAGCCGGACTAGCGGGAGTGTAGATGAGCAGTTCTTC. This translates into CASSRTSGSVDEQFF.

This clonotype was picked up many times. The genes are TRBV27 and TRBJ2-5, with 9 bases identical to TRBD2. Germline CDR1 and CDR2: MNHEY and SMNVEV (reference sequence). This CDR3 spans 14 amino acids. The J segment lost 6 bases and the V segment lost 7 bases, leaving 9 bases of the junction unmatched. CDR3 region: CASTLLAGGKTQYF. CDR3 sequence (DNA): TGTGCCAGCACCCTCCTTGCGGGAGGGAAGACCCAGTACTTC.

The genes are TRBV19 and TRBJ2-7; 8 nucleotides align to TRBD2. The V gene's germline CDR1 is LNHDA and CDR2 SQIVND (reference sequence). The CDR3 contains 14 residues. V lost 1 base and J lost 7; bases outside the gene matches: 6. DNA for the CDR3: TGTGCCAGTAGTATAGTAGCGGGGTCTCAGGAGCAGTACTTC. Translation: CASSIVAGSQEQYF.

CDR3 in amino acids: CASSLEAEPSYGYTF. The CDR3 coding sequence is TGTGCCAGCAGCTTGGAGGCAGAACCATCCTATGGCTACACCTTC. This sequence joins TRBV5-5 and TRBJ1-2; D is uncertain. Germline loops: CDR1 SGHKS, CDR2 YYEKEE (reference sequence). Deletions cut 0 bases from V and 4 bases from J, with 13 bases between. This CDR3 comprises 15 residues.

This clonotype showed up just a few times. The V call is TRBV4-1, the J call TRBJ2-7; no reliable D call. Trimming took 1 base from V and 1 from J, leaving 8 bases between them. Germline lookup yields CDR1 MGHRA and CDR2 YSYEKL. The CDR3 covers 14 residues. The CDR3 reads CASSQVTGSYEQYF. The CDR3 nucleotides are TGCGCCAGCAGCCAAGTTACCGGTTCCTACGAGCAGTACTTC.

V is TRBV7-2 and J is TRBJ2-2; D gene uncertain. Germline V CDR1 and CDR2: SGHTA, FQGNSA. V lost 4 bases and J lost 2, with 17 bases in between. The CDR3 runs 17 residues. CDR3 nucleotides: TGTGCCAGCAGCTCTCTTGGAACCCGGGCTAACACCGGGGAGCTGTTTTTT. It is translated as CASSSLGTRANTGELFF.